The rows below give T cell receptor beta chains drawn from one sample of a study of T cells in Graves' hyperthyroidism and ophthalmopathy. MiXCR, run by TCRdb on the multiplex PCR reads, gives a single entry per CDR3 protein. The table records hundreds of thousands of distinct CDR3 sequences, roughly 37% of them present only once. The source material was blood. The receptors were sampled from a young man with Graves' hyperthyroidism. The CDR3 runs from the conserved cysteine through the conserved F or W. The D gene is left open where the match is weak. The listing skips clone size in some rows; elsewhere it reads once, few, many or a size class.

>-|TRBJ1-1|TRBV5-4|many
TGTGCCAGCAGCACCCAAGCTGAAGCTTTCTTT
CASSTQAEAFF
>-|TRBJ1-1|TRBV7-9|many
TGTGCCAGCAGCTCCCGGGGTTATACTGAAGCTTTCTTT
CASSSRGYTEAFF
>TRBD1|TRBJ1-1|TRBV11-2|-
TGTGCCAGCAGACGGACAGGGATGGATGGAGCTTTCTTT
CASRRTGMDGAFF
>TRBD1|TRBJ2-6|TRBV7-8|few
TGTGCCAGCAGCTTAAGACAGGGGAGAACTGGGGCCAACGTCCTGACTTTC
CASSLRQGRTGANVLTF
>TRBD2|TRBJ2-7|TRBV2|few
TGTGCCAGCATTCTCGGGACTAGCGGTTCCAACGAGCAGTACTTC
CASILGTSGSNEQYF
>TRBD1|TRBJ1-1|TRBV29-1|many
TGCAGCGGGACAGGGACTTCCCCTGGAGCTTTCTTT
CSGTGTSPGAFF
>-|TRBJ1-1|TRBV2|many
TGTGCCAGCAGTGTGGGTGGGCCGTACACTGAAGCTTTCTTT
CASSVGGPYTEAFF
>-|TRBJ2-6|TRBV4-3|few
TGCGCCAGCAGCCAAGGCCCATATTTCTCTGGGGCCAACGTCCTGACTTTC
CASSQGPYFSGANVLTF
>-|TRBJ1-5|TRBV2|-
TGTGCCAGCGGGGGGGATAGGCAGCCCCAGCATTTT
CASGGDRQPQHF
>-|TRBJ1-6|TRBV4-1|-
TGCGCCAGCAGCCAAGTTTGGTACAGCGATTCACCCCTCCACTTT
CASSQVWYSDSPLHF
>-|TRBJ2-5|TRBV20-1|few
TGCAGTGCTAGAGATCCCGAGGGGTACCAAGAGACCCAGTACTTC
CSARDPEGYQETQYF
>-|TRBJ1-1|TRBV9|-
TGTGCCAGCAGCCGCCCGGACAGTGGAGAGCAAGCTTTCTTT
CASSRPDSGEQAFF
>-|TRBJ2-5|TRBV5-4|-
TGTGCCAGCACTCCCCCAGGGTCGCGGAGGGAGACCCAGTACTTC
CASTPPGSRRETQYF
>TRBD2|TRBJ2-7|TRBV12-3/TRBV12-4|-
TGTGCCAGCAGAAGGGGACTAGCGGGAAGCTACGAGCAGTACTTC
CASRRGLAGSYEQYF
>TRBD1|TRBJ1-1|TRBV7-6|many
TGTGCCAGCAGAGACAGGGTCACTGAAGCTTTCTTT
CASRDRVTEAFF
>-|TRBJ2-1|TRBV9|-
TGTGCCAGCAGCGTAGGGGGGACGAATGAGCAGTTCTTC
CASSVGGTNEQFF
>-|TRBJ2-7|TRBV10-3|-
TGTGCCAGCAGTTTCGCGGCGGGACCTCGAATCTACGAGCAGTACTTC
CASSFAAGPRIYEQYF
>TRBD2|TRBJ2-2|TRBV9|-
TGTGCCAGCAGCGTAGGGGAGGGCGGCGGGGAGCTGTTTTTT
CASSVGEGGGELFF
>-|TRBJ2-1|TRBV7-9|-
TGTGCCAGCAGCTTAGTAGGGCTAGTCTATGAGCAGTTCTTC
CASSLVGLVYEQFF
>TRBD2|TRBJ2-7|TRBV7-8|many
TGTGCCAGCAGTTCTGGACTAGCGGGGTCCTACGAGCAGTACTTC
CASSSGLAGSYEQYF
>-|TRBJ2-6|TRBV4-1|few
TGCGCCAGCAGCCAAGGAGGTGGGGCCAACGTCCTGACTTTC
CASSQGGGANVLTF
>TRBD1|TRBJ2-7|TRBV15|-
TGTGCCACCAGCAAAGCCGGGACAGGGGGCTACGAGCAGTACTTC
CATSKAGTGGYEQYF
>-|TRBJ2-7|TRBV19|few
TGTGCCAGTAGTATCTCAGTCTCCTTGGAGCAGTACTTC
CASSISVSLEQYF
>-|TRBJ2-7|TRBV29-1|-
TGCAGCGTTCGCCGGGCGACCAATTACGAGCAGTACTTC
CSVRRATNYEQYF
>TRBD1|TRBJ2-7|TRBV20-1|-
TGCAGTGCTACAGGGACAGGCGAGCAGTACTTC
CSATGTGEQYF